A single sample gave rise to the 10 T cell receptor beta chains below, sequenced in a study of CD8 T cells in ankylosing spondylitis. TCRdb re-called the 5' RACE reads with MiXCR, one entry per CDR3 protein. The sample has a few hundred thousand distinct CDR3 sequences, roughly 12% seen once. Sequenced input: blood, either unsorted or a sorted T cell fraction (not recorded which). Receptors were obtained from a female donor with ankylosing spondylitis or in good health (not recorded which).

Many counts were recorded for this clonotype. The rearrangement joins TRBV27 to TRBJ1-5; 7 nucleotides agree with TRBD1. V trimming: 7 bases; J trimming: 0 bases; junction bases outside the gene matches: 6. This CDR3 has 15 amino acids. Germline lookup yields CDR1 MNHEY and CDR2 SMNVEV (reference sequence). The CDR3 DNA is TGTGCCAGCAAAGAAGGGGGCCTTAGCAATCAGCCCCAGCATTTT. This sequence encodes CASKEGGLSNQPQHF.

This clonotype was seen only a few times. V and J are TRBV12-3 or TRBV12-4 and TRBJ2-5; 8 nucleotides agree with TRBD1. The CDR3 extends over 16 amino acids. Germline trimming cut 5 bases from V and 1 base from J; bases unmatched to any gene: 9. The CDR3 DNA is TGTGCCAGCAGTCCACCGGGACAGGCTGTCCAAGAGACCCAGTACTTC. Translated: CASSPPGQAVQETQYF.

Only a few counts were recorded for this clonotype. The chain couples TRBV20-1 to TRBJ2-7; D not resolved. Germline loops: CDR1 DFQATT, CDR2 SNEGSKA (reference sequence). The CDR3 totals 14 residues. The CDR3 DNA reads as TGCAGCGCCCTCATGGGTGGGATGAAATACGAGCAGTACTTC. It encodes CSALMGGMKYEQYF.

This clonotype occurred many times. CDR3 sequence reads: CASSAINLGEQFF. The CDR3 DNA reads as TGTGCCAGCAGTGCTATTAACCTTGGTGAGCAGTTCTTC. The chain joins TRBV6-4 to TRBJ2-1, with D hard to call. Trimming cost V 4 bases and J 9 bases, with 13 bases left between them. This CDR3 region has 13 residues. From germline, CDR1 is MRHNA and CDR2 SNTAGT.

A single count supports this clonotype. V usage is TRBV7-2 and J usage is TRBJ1-1; D ambiguous. The CDR3 sequence is 13 residues long. The ends were cut back, 4 bases at V and 7 bases at J, with 13 bases in the middle. Germline CDR1 is SGHTA and CDR2 is FQGNSA. CDR3 coding DNA: TGTGCCAGCAGCTCGCTGAGAGGAATTGAAGCTTTCTTT. Translated, it gives CASSSLRGIEAFF.

This clonotype was counted at least ten times. The gene calls are TRBV15 and TRBJ2-7; D may be TRBD1 or TRBD2 (7 bases each). The CDR3 is made up of 16 amino acids. The V end lost 1 base, the J end lost 2 bases, and 15 bases lay between the germline ends. Germline-derived CDR1 and CDR2 are LNHNV and YYDKDF (reference sequence). The DNA of the CDR3 is TGTGCCACCAGCAGAGGAAGCGGGACAGTTACCTACGAGCAGTACTTC. Amino acids: CATSRGSGTVTYEQYF.

This clonotype was seen repeatedly, ten times or more. This sequence joins TRBV20-1 and TRBJ2-1; D not certain. CDR1 and CDR2 (germline): DFQATT, SNEGSKA (reference sequence). Between the trimmed V and J ends, which lost 3 bases and 5 bases, there was a span of 5 bases. The CDR3 is made up of 11 amino acids. The CDR3 protein is CSARANNEQFF. The CDR3 nucleotides are TGCAGTGCTAGGGCAAACAATGAGCAGTTCTTC.

This clonotype appeared many times. The chain recombines TRBV24-1 with TRBJ2-2; D gene unclear. Trimming removed 0 bases at V and 6 bases at J, with 4 bases between. The CDR3 contains 13 residues. Per the germline V gene, CDR1 is KGHDR and CDR2 is SFDVKD. In nucleotides, the CDR3 is TGTGCCACCAGTGATTTGTACGCCGGGGAGCTGTTTTTT. Translated: CATSDLYAGELFF.

In its sample, this clonotype was seen many times. The chain combines TRBV20-1 with TRBJ1-1; D ambiguous. V lost 0 bases, J lost 0 bases, and 20 bases lay in between. Germline CDR1 reads DFQATT; CDR2 reads SNEGSKA (reference sequence). This CDR3 region has 18 residues. The CDR3 region is CSARDKSWGSGMNTEAFF. The CDR3 coding sequence is TGCAGTGCTAGAGATAAGAGTTGGGGATCGGGTATGAACACTGAAGCTTTCTTT.

This clonotype was detected ten times or more. The chain carries TRBV20-1 and TRBJ2-2; weak D call: TRBD2 (6 bases). CDR3 length: 16 residues. V was clipped by 0 bases and J by 6 bases, with 17 bases between them. Germline lookup yields CDR1 DFQATT and CDR2 SNEGSKA (reference sequence). CDR3 protein: CSARDPSRGIAGELFF. The CDR3 region has the DNA TGCAGTGCTAGAGACCCAAGTCGGGGGATAGCCGGGGAGCTGTTTTTT.